What follows is one T cell receptor (beta chain) and its context. This clonotype has only a few counts. This receptor's antigen is unknown. Base qualities were left out, and no much larger clone turns up one base away. These data are taken from a study of response to subunit inactivated influenza vaccine (dated by TCRdb to the late 2010s). Background on the whole study: The study used deep quantitative T cell receptor repertoire profiling to track responses to a trivalent subunit inactivated influenza vaccine.

The CDR3 sequence holds 16 residues, the cysteine and phenylalanine included. Just the 48-base CDR3 DNA is kept, in frame starting at base 1. Per the germline V gene (reference sequence), MNHEY is the CDR1 and SMNVEV is the CDR2. Clipping removes 7 bases from V and 4 bases from J, with 12 as the unmatched junction base count. Broader findings and caveats from the paper: The authors proposed that each seasonal influenza vaccination may bring in only a limited number of new T cells.

The library came from RT-PCR. The instrument was an Illumina HiSeq 2500. The public reads were reanalyzed by TCRdb: fastp trimming at Q25, MiXCR alignment, in-frame beta chains only. One record per CDR3 amino acid sequence lists the most common genes and DNA. The sample table lists hundreds of thousands of distinct CDR3 sequences, 14% of them with a count of one. 7.5% to 8% of the sample is held by the ten biggest clonotypes. The rearrangement combines TRBV27 with TRBJ2-3, and 9 junctional nucleotides match TRBD2. The sequencing here drew on PBMCs from blood, taken roughly 2 weeks before vaccination. The receptor's source is a man aged 50 or older who received an inactivated influenza vaccine. Donor details come from another sample of the same person, matched by shared clones. The CDR3 region has the sequence CASTTLRREGPDTQYF. The DNA reads as follows: TGTGCCAGCACAACATTAAGGCGGGAGGGCCCAGATACGCAGTATTTT.